The sequence of this T cell receptor (beta chain) was determined in a study of OX40 agonist ivuxolimab in advanced cancers. Across the whole study: Dose-escalation patients suffered from hepatocellular carcinoma, melanoma, renal cell or head and neck cancer. Three patients, one with hepatocellular carcinoma and two with cutaneous melanoma, achieved partial responses.

V lost 7 bases and J 4 bases, leaving 8 bases between the germline ends. Germline V gene lookup returns CDR1 SQVTM and CDR2 ANQGSEA. The CDR3 consists of 11 residues. General study points: Expanded peripheral T cells had an undetermined antigen specificity.

The method was immunoSEQ multiplex PCR; TCRdb's version includes in-frame clones alone and lacks a portion of them. The table has tens of thousands of clones, around 84% seen once. A remark on this clone: Its antigen is not identified.

The chain combines TRBV29-1 with TRBJ2-1; D is ambiguous. The sample here was CD4+ or CD8+ T cells sorted from blood, taken in a trial of the OX40 agonist ivuxolimab. This TCR was recovered from an adult with an advanced solid tumor such as melanoma, head and neck, liver or kidney cancer. CDR3 protein: CSGRRYNEQFF. DNA for the CDR3: TGCAGCGGACGGAGATACAATGAGCAGTTCTTC.